The 26 T cell receptor beta chains given below trace back to one sample, sequenced in a study of CD8 T cells in Susac syndrome. Reverse transcription used about 0.5 to 1 ug RNA and random hexamers. Via MiXCR, TCRdb re-called the immunoSEQ multiplex PCR reads, giving one row per CDR3 protein. The data show a few hundred thousand distinct CDR3 sequences, about 93% seen once. Sample: CD8+ T cells from PBMCs. The receptors derive from a human donor with multiple sclerosis.

The V call is TRBV29-1, the J call TRBJ1-2; 8 nucleotides align to TRBD1. There are 13 residues in the CDR3. The junction had 9 bases not matched to a gene; V was cut back by 8 bases and J by 4 bases. Looked up from germline, CDR1 is SQVTM and CDR2 is ANQGSEA. The chain's CDR3 is CSFLDRASYGYTF. The CDR3 DNA reads as TGCAGCTTCCTGGACAGGGCGAGCTATGGCTACACCTTC.

This chain uses TRBV13 with TRBJ2-1; 8 bases align to TRBD1. V shed 4 bases and J 8 bases; nucleotides not matched to a gene: 13. Per germline, CDR1 PRHDT and CDR2 FYEKMQ (reference sequence). The CDR3 sequence is 16 residues long. The CDR3 protein is CASSSKWTGYLDEQFF. CDR3 bases: TGTGCCAGCAGCTCCAAATGGACAGGGTACCTCGATGAGCAGTTCTTC.

The chain employs TRBV2 and TRBJ2-1; D not resolved. CDR3 length: 13 amino acids. V was shortened by 11 bases and J by 4 bases, with 15 bases between the two germline ends. CDR1 SNHLY and CDR2 FYNNEI come from the germline V gene. The CDR3 spells CADAIGRYNEQFF. The CDR3 DNA is TGTGCCGACGCAATCGGCAGATACAATGAGCAGTTCTTC.

This clonotype was seen only once. V and J are TRBV30 and TRBJ2-2; no clear D. Per germline, CDR1 GTSNPN and CDR2 SVGIG (reference sequence). Trimming left V 1 base short and J 6 bases short, with 9 bases between. This CDR3 has 13 residues. CDR3 nucleotides: TGTGCCTGGAGTGATGGGGTGGCCGGGGAGCTGTTTTTT. Amino acid sequence: CAWSDGVAGELFF.

The chain has TRBV11-3 and TRBJ2-1; TRBD1 matches 8 bases. This CDR3 spans 15 amino acids. Germline CDR1 reads SGHNT; CDR2 reads YENEEA. V lost 1 base and J lost 2; bases outside the gene matches: 1. The CDR3 DNA is TGTGCCAGCAGCTTAGCGGGACAGGCCTACAATGAGCAGTTCTTC. It encodes CASSLAGQAYNEQFF.

This sequence joins TRBV27 and TRBJ2-5; tentatively, D is TRBD2 (5 bases). Trimming shortened V by 6 bases and J by 3 bases, and 20 bases separated the two germline ends. The CDR3 is 16 amino acids. The germline gives CDR1 MNHEY, CDR2 SMNVEV (reference sequence). The CDR3 spells CASSPSPWDAKETQYF. The CDR3 DNA sequence: TGTGCCAGCAGCCCTAGCCCCTGGGATGCAAAAGAGACCCAGTACTTC.

This clonotype was found once. The V gene is TRBV7-6, the J gene TRBJ1-2; 7 bases map to TRBD1. V dropped 5 bases and J dropped 5; count of bases not matched to a gene: 11. The CDR3 is made up of 15 amino acids. Germline-derived CDR1 and CDR2 are SGHVS and FNYEAQ. Here the CDR3 DNA reads TGTGCCAGCAGCCCCCGACAGGGATCGCTTTATGGCTACACCTTC. Amino acid sequence: CASSPRQGSLYGYTF.

The chain joins TRBV30 to TRBJ1-1, with D hard to call. V lost 1 base to trimming and J lost 0 bases, with 3 bases between them. Germline lookup yields CDR1 GTSNPN and CDR2 SVGIG (reference sequence). There are 12 residues in the CDR3. The chain's CDR3 is CAWSGVNTEAFF. DNA of the CDR3: TGTGCCTGGAGTGGGGTGAACACTGAAGCTTTCTTT. Based on the CDR3 plus reference TRBV30 and TRBJ1-1, the full variable domain is SQTIHQWPATLVQPVGSPLSLECTVEGTSNPNLYWYRQAAGRGLQLLFYSVGIGQISSEVPQNLSASRPQDRQFILSSKKLLLSDSGFYLCAWSGVNTEAFFGQGTRLTVV.

V usage is TRBV20-1 and J usage is TRBJ2-3, with D perhaps matching TRBD1 (5 bases). Germline CDR1 is DFQATT and CDR2 is SNEGSKA (reference sequence). The CDR3 runs 10 residues. CDR3 amino acids: CSIREDTQYF. The CDR3 nucleotides are TGCTCCATCAGGGAAGATACGCAGTATTTT.

The chain has TRBV9 and TRBJ2-7, with D perhaps TRBD1 or TRBD2 (5 bases each). Germline values: CDR1 SGDLS, CDR2 YYNGEE. With 6 bases removed from V and 0 bases from J, the gap between germline ends came to 13 bases. The CDR3 contains 14 residues. The CDR3, as DNA: TGTGCCAGCAACCCGGGACCGAGCTCCTACGAGCAGTACTTC. It specifies CASNPGPSSYEQYF.

The J gene is TRBJ2-1, the V gene TRBV7-9; no reliable D call. V gave up 6 bases and J gave up 6 bases, with 21 bases separating them. Per the germline V gene, CDR1 is SEHNR and CDR2 is FQNEAQ (reference sequence). The CDR3 length is 16 residues. The CDR3 here is CASSTTTAPSINEQFF. The CDR3 DNA is TGTGCCAGCAGTACCACCACTGCCCCTTCAATCAATGAGCAGTTCTTC.

J is TRBJ1-2 and V is TRBV20-1; 7 bases match TRBD1. The CDR3 runs 14 residues. Germline V gives CDR1 DFQATT, CDR2 SNEGSKA (reference sequence). The junction had 10 bases not matched to a gene; V was cut back by 5 bases and J by 4 bases. The CDR3 sequence is CSASTGPSTYGYTF. DNA for the CDR3: TGCAGTGCTTCGACAGGGCCCTCGACCTATGGCTACACCTTC.

V gene TRBV27 combines with J gene TRBJ2-7; 9 bases map to TRBD1. The CDR3 runs 16 residues. Germline assignment: CDR1 MNHEY and CDR2 SMNVEV (reference sequence). J lost 0 bases, V lost 3 bases, and 6 bases had no gene match. The chain's CDR3 is CASSLGGTGRSYEQYF. CDR3 coding DNA: TGTGCCAGCAGTTTGGGGGGGACAGGGCGCTCCTACGAGCAGTACTTC.

The CDR3 here is CASSQDGYTDTQYF. CDR3 DNA: TGTGCCAGCAGCCAAGACGGTTACACAGATACGCAGTATTTT. The J gene is TRBJ2-3, the V gene TRBV4-2; D unresolved. Trimming took 0 bases from V and 2 from J, leaving 6 bases between them. Germline CDR1 LGHNA, CDR2 YNFKEQ. CDR3 size: 14 residues.

The chain joins TRBV19 to TRBJ1-1, with 7 nucleotides matching TRBD1. V dropped 6 bases and J dropped 8; count of bases not matched to a gene: 12. CDR3 length: 14 amino acids. Germline CDR1 is LNHDA and CDR2 is SQIVND (reference sequence). CDR3 coding DNA: TGTGCCAGTAGCAGGGACCGGGACAGACCCGAAGCTTTCTTT. Protein product: CASSRDRDRPEAFF.

The rearrangement joins TRBV4-2 to TRBJ2-7, with D perhaps assigned TRBD1 or TRBD2 (6 bases each). Germline CDR1 and CDR2: LGHNA and YNFKEQ. With 3 bases removed from V and 6 bases from J, the gap between germline ends came to 12 bases. This CDR3 has 13 residues. This chain's CDR3 is CASSQVGGPEQYF. The CDR3 nucleotides are TGTGCCAGCAGCCAGGTGGGGGGCCCCGAGCAGTACTTC.

This clonotype was counted once. The genes are TRBV2 and TRBJ2-7; 9 positions match TRBD2. The J segment lost 0 bases and the V segment lost 0 bases, leaving 3 bases of the junction unmatched. Germline assignment: CDR1 SNHLY and CDR2 FYNNEI. The CDR3 totals 16 residues. CDR3 residues: CASSEAGGGDSYEQYF. The CDR3 DNA reads as TGTGCCAGCAGTGAAGCCGGCGGGGGGGACTCCTACGAGCAGTACTTC. Together with reference TRBV2 and TRBJ2-7, the CDR3 gives the full variable domain: EPEVTQTPSHQVTQMGQEVILRCVPISNHLYFYWYRQILGQKVEFLVSFYNNEISEKSEIFDDQFSVERPDGSNFTLKIRSTKLEDSAMYFCASSEAGGGDSYEQYFGPGTRLTVT.

The gene calls are TRBV10-3 and TRBJ1-6; 8 positions match TRBD1. The germline V gene encodes CDR1 ENHRY and CDR2 SYGVKD. The CDR3 covers 15 residues. The junction had 12 bases not matched to a gene; V was cut back by 7 bases and J by 10 bases. CDR3 coding DNA: TGTGCCATCATTGACAGGGGTAGGGGTTGGTCACCCCTCCACTTT. Translation gives CAIIDRGRGWSPLHF.

CDR3 in DNA: TGTGCCAGCAGTTCATCCGGGCCTTTCTATGGCTACACCTTC. Protein: CASSSSGPFYGYTF. This sequence joins TRBV12-3 or TRBV12-4 and TRBJ1-2; no firm D call. The CDR3 sequence is 14 residues long. Trimming shortened V by 4 bases and J by 4 bases, and 13 bases separated the two germline ends.

The chain carries TRBV7-9 and TRBJ2-7, with D perhaps TRBD2 (6 bases). The ends were cut back, 5 bases at V and 0 bases at J, with 14 bases in the middle. CDR1 and CDR2 from the germline V gene are SEHNR and FQNEAQ (reference sequence). The CDR3 loop spans 15 amino acids. The CDR3: CASSPPGGSSYEQYF. CDR3 nucleotides: TGTGCCAGCAGCCCCCCCGGGGGAAGCTCCTACGAGCAGTACTTC.

The J gene is TRBJ2-5, the V gene TRBV19, with 9 bases fitting TRBD2. The CDR3 consists of 15 residues. CDR1 is LNHDA, CDR2 SQIVND, per germline (reference sequence). V was pared by 6 bases and J by 2 bases, with 7 bases of the junction left unmatched. CDR3 coding DNA: TGTGCCAGTAGGATTAGCGGGGGAGTACAAGAGACCCAGTACTTC. Encoded protein: CASRISGGVQETQYF.

This chain connects TRBV21-1 to TRBJ1-2; TRBD1 is taken as the D call from the table, unchecked against the DNA. TRBV21-1 is a recognized pseudogene. The CDR3 loop spans 12 amino acids. The CDR3 loop is CASTPPGDGYTF. CDR3 sequence (DNA): TGTGCCAGCACCCCCCCGGGGGATGGCTACACCTTC.

CDR3 in amino acids: CASKGESDRGSSYNEQFF. In DNA, the CDR3 is TGTGCCAGTAAGGGTGAATCGGACAGGGGTTCCTCCTACAATGAGCAGTTCTTC. J is TRBJ2-1 and V is TRBV19; TRBD1 matches 9 bases. The CDR3 has 18 residues. V lost 7 bases to trimming and J lost 0 bases; unmatched junction nucleotides: 13. Germline-derived CDR1 and CDR2 are LNHDA and SQIVND (reference sequence).

The chain employs TRBV16 and TRBJ1-1; D gene ambiguous. CDR1 is KGHSY and CDR2 is FQNENV in the germline V gene. This CDR3 region has 15 residues. V dropped 0 bases and J dropped 0 bases, with 8 bases sitting between them. The CDR3 region has the DNA TGTGCCAGCAGCCAATCGATCAGTTTGAACACTGAAGCTTTCTTT. This codes for CASSQSISLNTEAFF.

V gene TRBV4-1 combines with J gene TRBJ2-5, with 8 positions matching TRBD2. The J segment lost 3 bases and the V segment lost 3 bases, leaving 3 bases of the junction unmatched. Germline values: CDR1 MGHRA, CDR2 YSYEKL. This CDR3 is 14 amino acids long. The CDR3 sequence is CASSQAGLEETQYF. The CDR3 DNA follows: TGCGCCAGCAGCCAGGCGGGACTAGAAGAGACCCAGTACTTC.

The rearrangement joins TRBV6-2 or TRBV6-3 to TRBJ2-7; 8 nucleotides align to TRBD2. The CDR3 totals 18 residues. V shed 2 bases, J shed 4 bases, and the junction held 16 bases outside the gene matches. The V gene's germline CDR1 is MNHEY and CDR2 SVGEGT. The CDR3 DNA reads TGTGCCAGCAGTTACATTCGCCCCCCACCGAGACTAGCGTACGAGCAGTACTTC. Its protein product is CASSYIRPPPRLAYEQYF.